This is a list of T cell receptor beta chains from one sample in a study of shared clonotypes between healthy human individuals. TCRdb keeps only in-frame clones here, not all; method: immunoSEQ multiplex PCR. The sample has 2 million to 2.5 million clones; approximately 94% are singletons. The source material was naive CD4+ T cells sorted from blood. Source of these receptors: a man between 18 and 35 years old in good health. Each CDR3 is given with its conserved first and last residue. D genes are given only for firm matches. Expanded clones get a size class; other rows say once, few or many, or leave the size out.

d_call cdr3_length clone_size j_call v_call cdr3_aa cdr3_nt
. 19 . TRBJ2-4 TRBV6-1 CASSEALGGSGLAKNIQYF TGTGCCAGCAGTGAAGCGCTCGGAGGGAGTGGATTAGCCAAAAACATTCAGTACTTC
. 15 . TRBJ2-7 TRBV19 CASSMLQTGHYEQYF TGTGCCAGTAGTATGCTTCAAACGGGGCACTACGAGCAGTACTTC
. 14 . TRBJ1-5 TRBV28 CASTPSGREKPQHF TGTGCCAGCACCCCGTCGGGCAGGGAAAAGCCCCAGCATTTT
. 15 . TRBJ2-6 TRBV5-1 CASSQRGPGANVLTF TGCGCCAGCAGTCAAAGAGGACCTGGGGCCAACGTCCTGACTTTC
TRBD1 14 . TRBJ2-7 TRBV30 CAWRPGQGNYEQYF TGTGCCTGGCGTCCGGGACAGGGAAACTACGAGCAGTACTTC
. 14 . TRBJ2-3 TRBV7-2 CASSLDSGFDTQYF TGTGCCAGCAGCTTAGATTCTGGGTTTGATACGCAGTATTTT
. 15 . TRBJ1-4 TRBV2 CASVGGSSYNEKLFF TGTGCCAGCGTCGGGGGGAGTTCGTACAATGAAAAACTGTTTTTT
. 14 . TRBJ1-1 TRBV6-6 CASSYSQGHTEAFF TGTGCCAGCAGTTACTCCCAGGGACATACTGAAGCTTTCTTT
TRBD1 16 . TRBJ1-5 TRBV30 CAWSVYGQGMRQPQHF TGTGCCTGGAGTGTATACGGACAGGGTATGCGTCAGCCCCAGCATTTT
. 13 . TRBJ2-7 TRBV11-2 CASSLDLMLKQYF TGTGCCAGCAGCTTAGATCTGATGCTCAAGCAGTACTTC
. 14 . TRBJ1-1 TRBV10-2 CASSATRTNTEAFF TGCGCCAGCAGTGCGACACGGACGAACACTGAAGCTTTCTTT
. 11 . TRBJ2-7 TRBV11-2 CASSYNYEQYF TGTGCCAGCAGCTATAATTACGAGCAGTACTTC
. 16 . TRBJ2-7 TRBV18 CASSPLEGRIGYEQYF TGTGCCAGCTCACCACTGGAGGGGCGGATAGGATACGAGCAGTACTTC
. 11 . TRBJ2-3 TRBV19 CASSFTDTQYF TGTGCCAGTAGCTTCACAGATACGCAGTATTTT
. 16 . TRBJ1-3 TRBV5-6 CASSLGLGRSGNTIYF TGTGCCAGCAGCTTGGGGCTGGGACGGTCTGGAAACACCATATATTTT
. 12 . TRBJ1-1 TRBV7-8 CASQDGRVQAFF TGTGCCAGCCAAGACGGCAGGGTCCAGGCTTTCTTT
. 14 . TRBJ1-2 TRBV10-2 CASSGGLKNYGYTF TGCGCCAGCAGTGGGGGGCTCAAGAACTATGGCTACACCTTC
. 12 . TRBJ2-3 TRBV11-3 CASSSNTDTQYF TGTGCCAGCAGCTCGAACACAGATACGCAGTATTTT
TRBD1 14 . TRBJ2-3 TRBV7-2 CASSADRGRDTQYF TGTGCCAGCAGCGCGGACAGGGGGCGAGATACGCAGTATTTT
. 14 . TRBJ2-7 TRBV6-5 CASSSASVSYEQYF TGTGCCAGCAGTTCGGCTAGCGTATCCTACGAGCAGTACTTC
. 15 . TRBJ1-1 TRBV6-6 CASSNRVFGRTEAFF TGTGCCAGCAGTAATAGGGTATTTGGGCGAACTGAAGCTTTCTTT
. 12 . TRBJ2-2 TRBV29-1 CSALWFTGELFF TGCAGCGCCCTCTGGTTCACCGGGGAGCTGTTTTTT
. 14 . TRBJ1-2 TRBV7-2 CASSSRVGSYGYTF TGTGCCAGCAGCTCCAGGGTCGGGAGCTATGGCTACACCTTC
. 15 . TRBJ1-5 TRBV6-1 CASSDRAGPMQPQHF TGTGCCAGCAGTGACAGGGCAGGCCCAATGCAGCCCCAGCATTTT
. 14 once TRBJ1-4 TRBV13 CASQGRGDNEKLFF TGTGCCAGCCAAGGAAGAGGGGATAATGAAAAACTGTTTTTT
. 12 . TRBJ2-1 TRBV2 CASSESELVRIF TGTGCCAGCAGTGAGTCTGAACTAGTTAGAATCTTC
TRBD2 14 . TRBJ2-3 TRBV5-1 CASSFSGVTDTQYF TGCGCCAGCAGCTTCAGCGGGGTCACAGATACGCAGTATTTT
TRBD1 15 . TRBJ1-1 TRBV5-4 CASSRLDRMNTEAFF TGTGCCAGCAGCCGTCTGGACAGGATGAACACTGAAGCTTTCTTT
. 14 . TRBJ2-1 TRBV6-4 CASSDESGNNEQFF TGTGCCAGCAGTGACGAGAGCGGCAACAATGAGCAGTTCTTC